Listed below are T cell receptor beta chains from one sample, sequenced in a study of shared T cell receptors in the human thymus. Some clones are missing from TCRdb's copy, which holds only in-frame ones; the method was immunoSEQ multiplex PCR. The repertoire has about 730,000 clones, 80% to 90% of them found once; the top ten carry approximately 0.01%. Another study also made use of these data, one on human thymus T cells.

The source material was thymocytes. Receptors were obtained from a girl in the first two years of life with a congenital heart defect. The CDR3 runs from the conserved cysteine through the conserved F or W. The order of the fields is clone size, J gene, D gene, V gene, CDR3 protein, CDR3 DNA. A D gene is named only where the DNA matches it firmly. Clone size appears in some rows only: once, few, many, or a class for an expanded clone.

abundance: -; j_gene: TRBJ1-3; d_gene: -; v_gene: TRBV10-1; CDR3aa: CASPRTEGLGGNTIYF; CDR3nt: TGCGCCAGCCCTAGAACAGAGGGTTTGGGGGGAAACACCATATATTTT
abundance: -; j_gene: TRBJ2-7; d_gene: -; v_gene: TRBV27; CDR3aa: CASRGGTLTYEQYF; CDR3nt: TGTGCCAGCAGGGGCGGGACTCTTACCTACGAGCAGTACTTC
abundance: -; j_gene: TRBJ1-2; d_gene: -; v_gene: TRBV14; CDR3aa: CASSQVGQYRNYGYTF; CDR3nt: TGTGCCAGCAGCCAAGTTGGACAGTACCGTAACTATGGCTACACCTTC
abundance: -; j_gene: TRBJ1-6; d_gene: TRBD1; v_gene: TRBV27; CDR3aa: CASSGDRGSPLPPLHF; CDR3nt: TGTGCCAGCAGTGGGGACAGGGGTTCGCCGCTACCACCCCTCCACTTT
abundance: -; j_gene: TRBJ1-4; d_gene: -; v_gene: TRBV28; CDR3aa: CASSKEKLFF; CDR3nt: TGTGCCAGCAGCAAAGAAAAACTGTTTTTT
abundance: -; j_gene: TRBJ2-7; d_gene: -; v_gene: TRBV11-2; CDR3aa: CASSAGLSLYEQYF; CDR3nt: TGTGCCAGCAGCGCGGGACTCTCTCTCTACGAGCAGTACTTC
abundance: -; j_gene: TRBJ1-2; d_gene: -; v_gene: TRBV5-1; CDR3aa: CASSPRAGGYGYTF; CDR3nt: TGCGCCAGCAGCCCGCGTGCGGGGGGTTATGGCTACACCTTC
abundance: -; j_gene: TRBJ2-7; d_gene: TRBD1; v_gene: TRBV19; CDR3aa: CASSGRGQNYEQYF; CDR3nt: TGTGCCAGTAGTGGACGGGGACAGAACTACGAGCAGTACTTC
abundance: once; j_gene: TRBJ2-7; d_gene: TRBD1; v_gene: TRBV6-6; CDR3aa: CASSYAQGASYEQYF; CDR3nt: TGTGCCAGCAGTTACGCGCAGGGGGCGAGTTACGAGCAGTACTTC
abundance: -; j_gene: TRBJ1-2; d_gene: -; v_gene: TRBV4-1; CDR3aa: CASSQEAGRNYGYTF; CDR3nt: TGCGCCAGCAGCCAAGAGGCAGGGCGAAACTATGGCTACACCTTC
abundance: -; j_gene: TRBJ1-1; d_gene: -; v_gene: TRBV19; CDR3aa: CASRTGLNTEAFF; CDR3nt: TGTGCCAGTAGAACAGGGTTGAACACTGAAGCTTTCTTT
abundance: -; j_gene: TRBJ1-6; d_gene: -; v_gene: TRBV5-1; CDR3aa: CASSLASTGVSYNSPLHF; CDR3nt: TGCGCCAGCAGCTTGGCCTCGACCGGGGTGTCCTATAATTCACCCCTCCACTTT
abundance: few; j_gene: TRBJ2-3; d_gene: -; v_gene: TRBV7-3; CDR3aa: CASSLKTGADTQYF; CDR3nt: TGTGCCAGCAGCTTAAAGACAGGTGCGGATACGCAGTATTTT
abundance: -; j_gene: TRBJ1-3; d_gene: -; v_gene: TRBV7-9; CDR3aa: CASSRRGTGNTIYF; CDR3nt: TGTGCCAGCAGCCGTCGGGGGACTGGAAACACCATATATTTT
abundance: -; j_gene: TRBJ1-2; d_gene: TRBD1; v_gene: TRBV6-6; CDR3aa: CASSLNRDRGGGYTF; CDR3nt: TGTGCCAGCAGTCTCAACCGGGACAGGGGAGGGGGCTACACCTTC
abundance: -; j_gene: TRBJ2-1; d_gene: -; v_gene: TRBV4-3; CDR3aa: CASGQRSYNEQFF; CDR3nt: TGCGCCAGTGGGCAGCGGTCCTACAATGAGCAGTTCTTC
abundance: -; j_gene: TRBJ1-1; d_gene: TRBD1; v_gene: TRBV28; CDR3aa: CASRADRETEAFF; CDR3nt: TGTGCCAGCAGGGCGGACAGGGAGACTGAAGCTTTCTTT
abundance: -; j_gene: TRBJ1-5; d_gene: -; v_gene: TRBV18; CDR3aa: CASSPISNQPQHF; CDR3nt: TGTGCCAGCTCACCTATTAGCAATCAGCCCCAGCATTTT
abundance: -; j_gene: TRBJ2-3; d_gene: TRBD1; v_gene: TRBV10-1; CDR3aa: CASSDGQGTDTQYF; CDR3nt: TGCGCCAGCAGTGACGGACAGGGCACAGATACGCAGTATTTT
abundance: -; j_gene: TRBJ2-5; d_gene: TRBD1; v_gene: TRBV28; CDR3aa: CASSRTGEGQETQYF; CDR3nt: TGTGCCAGCAGTCGGACAGGGGAGGGCCAAGAGACCCAGTACTTC
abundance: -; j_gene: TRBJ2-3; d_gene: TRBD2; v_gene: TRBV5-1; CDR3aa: CASSWLERGTSTDTQYF; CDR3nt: TGCGCCAGCAGCTGGCTTGAGCGGGGGACAAGCACAGATACGCAGTATTTT
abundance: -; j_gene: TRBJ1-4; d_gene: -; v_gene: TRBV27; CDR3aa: CASRSQWLNEKLFF; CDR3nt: TGTGCCAGCAGATCACAGTGGTTGAATGAAAAACTGTTTTTT
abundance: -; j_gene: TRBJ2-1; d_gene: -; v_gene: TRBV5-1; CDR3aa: CASSLVPGYNEQFF; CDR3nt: TGCGCCAGCAGCTTGGTCCCCGGGTACAATGAGCAGTTCTTC
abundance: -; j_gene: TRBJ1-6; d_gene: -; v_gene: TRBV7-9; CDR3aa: CASSLVGQGNSPLHF; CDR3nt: TGTGCCAGCAGCTTAGTAGGGCAGGGTAATTCACCCCTCCACTTT
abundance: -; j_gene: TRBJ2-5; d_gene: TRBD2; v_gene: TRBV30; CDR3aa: CAWSRGRGEETQYF; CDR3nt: TGTGCCTGGAGCCGGGGTCGGGGGGAAGAGACCCAGTACTTC
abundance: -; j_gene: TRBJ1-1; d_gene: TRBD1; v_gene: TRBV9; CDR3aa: CASSPQGGLTEAFF; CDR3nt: TGTGCCAGCAGCCCACAGGGGGGTCTAACTGAAGCTTTCTTT
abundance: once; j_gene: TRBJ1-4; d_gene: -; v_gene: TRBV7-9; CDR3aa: CASSLEPGHLEKLFF; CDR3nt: TGTGCCAGCAGCTTAGAGCCTGGACATTTAGAAAAACTGTTTTTT
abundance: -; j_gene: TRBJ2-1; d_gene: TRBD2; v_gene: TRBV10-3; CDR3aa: CAISWTSGGPYNEQFF; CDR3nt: TGTGCCATCAGTTGGACTAGCGGGGGTCCCTACAATGAGCAGTTCTTC
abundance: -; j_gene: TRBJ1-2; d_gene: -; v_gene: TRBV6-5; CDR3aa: CASSGVGYGYTF; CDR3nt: TGTGCCAGCAGCGGGGTGGGCTATGGCTACACCTTC
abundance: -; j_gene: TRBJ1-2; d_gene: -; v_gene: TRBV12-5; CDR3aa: CASGLVPIDRLKAYGYTF; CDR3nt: TGTGCTAGTGGTTTGGTCCCGATTGACAGGCTCAAAGCCTATGGCTACACCTTC
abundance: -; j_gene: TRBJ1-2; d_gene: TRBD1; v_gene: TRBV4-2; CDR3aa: CASSQDHGGTVYGYTF; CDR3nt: TGTGCCAGCAGCCAAGATCATGGGGGGACAGTCTATGGCTACACCTTC
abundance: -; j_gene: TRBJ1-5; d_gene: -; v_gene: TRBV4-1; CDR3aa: CASSSADQPQHF; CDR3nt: TGCGCCAGCAGCTCGGCGGATCAGCCCCAGCATTTT
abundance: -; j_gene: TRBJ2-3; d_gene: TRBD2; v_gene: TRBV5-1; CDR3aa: CASSGTAGGIRTDTQYF; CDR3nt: TGCGCCAGCAGCGGTACTGCGGGGGGGATCCGCACAGATACGCAGTATTTT
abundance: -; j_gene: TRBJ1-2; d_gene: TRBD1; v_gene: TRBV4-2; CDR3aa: CASSQGQGYGGYTF; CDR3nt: TGTGCCAGCAGCCAAGGACAGGGGTATGGAGGCTACACCTTC
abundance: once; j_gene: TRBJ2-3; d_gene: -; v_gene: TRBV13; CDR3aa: CASSSGLSTDTQYF; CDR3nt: TGTGCCAGCAGCTCAGGACTTAGCACAGATACGCAGTATTTT
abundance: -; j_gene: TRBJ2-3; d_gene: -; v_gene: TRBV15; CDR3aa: CATSRRASLGTDTQYF; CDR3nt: TGTGCCACCTCGAGAAGAGCCTCTCTTGGCACAGATACGCAGTATTTT
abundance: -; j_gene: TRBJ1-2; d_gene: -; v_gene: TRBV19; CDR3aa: CASSIESRAYYSRISNYGYTF; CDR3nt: TGTGCCAGTAGTATAGAGTCGCGGGCCTACTACTCTCGGATATCTAACTATGGCTACACCTTC
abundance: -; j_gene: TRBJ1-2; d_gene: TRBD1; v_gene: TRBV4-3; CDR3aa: CASSQDRPGGPPYNYGYTF; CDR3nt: TGCGCCAGCAGCCAAGATAGACCAGGGGGACCACCCTACAACTATGGCTACACCTTC
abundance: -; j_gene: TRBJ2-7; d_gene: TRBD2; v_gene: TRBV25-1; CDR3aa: CASSHLNGTSGASMGQYF; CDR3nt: TGTGCCAGCAGTCACCTTAACGGGACTAGCGGGGCCTCTATGGGGCAGTACTTC
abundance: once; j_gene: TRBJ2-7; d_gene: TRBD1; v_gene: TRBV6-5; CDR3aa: CASSYLKGTGTYEQYF; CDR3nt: TGTGCCAGCAGTTACCTTAAGGGGACAGGGACCTACGAGCAGTACTTC
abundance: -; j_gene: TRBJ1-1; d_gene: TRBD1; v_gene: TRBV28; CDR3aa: CASSRDRPRGTEAFF; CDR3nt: TGTGCCAGCAGTCGGGACAGGCCCCGGGGCACTGAAGCTTTCTTT
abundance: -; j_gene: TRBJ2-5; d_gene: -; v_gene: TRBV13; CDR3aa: CASSLAPGKKVETQYF; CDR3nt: TGTGCCAGCAGCTTAGCACCCGGGAAAAAGGTAGAGACCCAGTACTTC
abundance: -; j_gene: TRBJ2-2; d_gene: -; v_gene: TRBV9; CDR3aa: CASSAWGPYTGELFF; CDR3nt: TGTGCCAGCAGCGCCTGGGGGCCGTACACCGGGGAGCTGTTTTTT
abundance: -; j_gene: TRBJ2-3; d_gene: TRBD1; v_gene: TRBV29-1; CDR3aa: CSVEGDRGTQYF; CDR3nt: TGCAGCGTTGAAGGGGACAGGGGAACGCAGTATTTT